Listed below are T cell receptor beta chains from one sample, sequenced in a study of cytomegalovirus exposure and HLA in healthy donors. Profiled with immunoSEQ multiplex PCR; TCRdb holds only in-frame clones, not every one. The repertoire holds 37,000 or so clones, with about four fifths as singletons. The sample taken for sequencing was PBMCs. Source of these receptors: a woman in her thirties or forties in good health and CMV-seronegative. CDR3s include the opening cysteine and the closing phenylalanine or tryptophan. D genes are given only for firm matches. The size entry is marked missing in some rows and otherwise reads once, few, many or a size class.

size	D	V	J	DNA	CDR3
-	-	TRBV9	TRBJ2-1	TGTGCCAGCAGCCTCCGAGTGGAGTTAGTTGAGCAGTTCTTC	CASSLRVELVEQFF
-	-	TRBV4-2	TRBJ1-2	TGTGCCAGCAGCCAAGACTGGCTCTATGGCTACACCTTC	CASSQDWLYGYTF
-	-	TRBV19	TRBJ2-3	TGTGCCAGTAGCCGTAGGACAGCTTCAGATACGCAGTATTTT	CASSRRTASDTQYF
-	-	TRBV9	TRBJ2-6	TGTGCCAGCAGCGTAGCTTTATCTGGGGCCAACGTCCTGACTTTC	CASSVALSGANVLTF
-	TRBD1	TRBV6-1	TRBJ1-2	TGTGCCAGCAGTGAGAGGACAGGGTATGGCTACACCTTC	CASSERTGYGYTF
few	-	TRBV5-1	TRBJ2-5	TGCGCCAGCAGAGATCCGGGGAGGTCCCAGTACTTC	CASRDPGRSQYF
-	-	TRBV7-3	TRBJ1-1	TGTGCCAGCAGCTTATTGGGGGCAGGGATGAACACTGAAGCTTTCTTT	CASSLLGAGMNTEAFF
-	-	TRBV18	TRBJ2-3	TGTGCCAGCTCCGGACTAATCACAGATACGCAGTATTTT	CASSGLITDTQYF
-	-	TRBV2	TRBJ2-1	TGTGCCAGCAGTGTTGGAGGGGACAATGAGCAGTTCTTC	CASSVGGDNEQFF
-	-	TRBV6-1	TRBJ1-4	TGTGCCAGCAGTGAAGGGCGGGGGAATGAAAAACTGTTTTTT	CASSEGRGNEKLFF